This T cell receptor beta chain was retrieved from a study of response to subunit inactivated influenza vaccine. TCRdb re-derived calls from the RT-PCR reads in MiXCR, one entry per CDR3 protein. This table has 650,000 to 800,000 distinct CDR3 sequences, less than 20% appearing once. On this clonotype: No antigen is known for it.

Findings and limits, study-wide: Only a handful of new T cells, the authors suggested, are recruited with each seasonal influenza vaccination.

The sequence was collected from a man over 45 who received an inactivated influenza vaccine. The material was PBMCs from blood, obtained 4 to 6 days after vaccination.

CDR3 nucleotides: TGTGCCAGCAGCTTACCTCTCCGGACAGGGGGGGCCGAGCAGTACTTC. This encodes CASSLPLRTGGAEQYF. The gene calls are TRBV5-5 and TRBJ2-7; 10 bases are shared with TRBD1. In germline, CDR1 is SGHKS, CDR2 YYEKEE (reference sequence). Trimming removed 2 bases from V and 6 bases from J; junction bases left unmatched: 11. The CDR3 covers 16 residues.